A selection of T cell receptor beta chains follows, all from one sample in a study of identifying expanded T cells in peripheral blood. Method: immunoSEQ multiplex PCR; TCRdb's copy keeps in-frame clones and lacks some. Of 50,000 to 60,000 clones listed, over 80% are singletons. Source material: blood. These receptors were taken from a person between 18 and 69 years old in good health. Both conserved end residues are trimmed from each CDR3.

CDR3: ASSIRGTDTQY
V: TRBV19

CDR3: ASSLVASGPMNEQF
V: TRBV5-1

CDR3: ASSPDTGDQPQH
V: TRBV4-2

CDR3: ASSQSRYTDTQY
V: TRBV14

CDR3: SAQGWTENTEAF
V: TRBV29-1

CDR3: ASSDGTGGSYEQY
V: TRBV10-2

CDR3: ASSLSTSGAQVYEQY
V: TRBV27

CDR3: ASTGRGTGT
V: TRBV19

CDR3: ASSPDRTYGYT
V: TRBV6-5

CDR3: ASSEEETQY
V: TRBV2

CDR3: ASSVGRVSGIEQF
V: TRBV7-9

CDR3: ASSQETGQGYGYT
V: TRBV4-1

CDR3: ASRLVAFGETQY
V: TRBV12-2

CDR3: SKLAGNYEQF
V: TRBV29-1

CDR3: ASSPIGNQPQH
V: TRBV7-9

CDR3: ASSSQGNTEAF
V: TRBV11-3

CDR3: ASTERSRGEKLF
V: TRBV19

CDR3: ASSLAAFKEVA
V: TRBV7-8

CDR3: ASSEEGTIGYT
V: TRBV6-1

CDR3: ASSRTGGGDGYT
V: TRBV18

CDR3: ASSLRLGKGLGTEAF
V: TRBV7-2

CDR3: ASSPRPSDTQY
V: TRBV7-7

CDR3: ASSTRRLDRPNEQF
V: TRBV21-1

CDR3: ASSGTGTGRSPLH
V: TRBV13

CDR3: ASSKAPGTCTPSGNTIY
V: TRBV21-1

CDR3: ASSLNEGNYGYT
V: TRBV7-9

CDR3: ASSEAPTGGYGYT
V: TRBV5-6

CDR3: ASSWTGASQETQY
V: TRBV5-1

CDR3: SVIMGQETQY
V: TRBV29-1

CDR3: ASSWGASGSNEQF
V: TRBV11-2

CDR3: AISDPGGDNYGYT
V: TRBV10-3

CDR3: ASSPRGQALNTEAF
V: TRBV18